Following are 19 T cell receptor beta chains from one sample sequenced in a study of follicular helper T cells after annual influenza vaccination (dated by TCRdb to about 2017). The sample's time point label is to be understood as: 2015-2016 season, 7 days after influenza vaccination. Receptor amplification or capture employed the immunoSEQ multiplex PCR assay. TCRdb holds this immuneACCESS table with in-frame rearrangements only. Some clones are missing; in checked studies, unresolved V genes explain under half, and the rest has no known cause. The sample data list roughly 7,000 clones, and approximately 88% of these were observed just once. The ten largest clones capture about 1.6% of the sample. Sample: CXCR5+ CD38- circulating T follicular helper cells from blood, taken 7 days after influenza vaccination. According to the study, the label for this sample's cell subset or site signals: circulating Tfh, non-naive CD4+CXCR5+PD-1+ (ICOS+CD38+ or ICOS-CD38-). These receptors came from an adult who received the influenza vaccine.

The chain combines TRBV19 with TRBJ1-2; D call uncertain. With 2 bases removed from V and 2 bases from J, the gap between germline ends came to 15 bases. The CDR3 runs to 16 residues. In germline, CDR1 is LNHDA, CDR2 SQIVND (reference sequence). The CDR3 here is CASSIKGGEANYGYTF. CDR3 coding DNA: TGTGCCAGTAGTATAAAGGGCGGGGAGGCGAACTATGGCTACACCTTC.

The CDR3 loop is CASNRQTTDTQYF. CDR3 coding DNA: TGTGCCAGCAACAGACAAACCACAGATACGCAGTATTTT. V and J are TRBV28 and TRBJ2-3, with D unclear. Germline CDR1 reads MDHEN; CDR2 reads SYDVKM. Deletions cut 7 bases from V and 2 bases from J, with 10 bases between. The CDR3 is 13 residues long.

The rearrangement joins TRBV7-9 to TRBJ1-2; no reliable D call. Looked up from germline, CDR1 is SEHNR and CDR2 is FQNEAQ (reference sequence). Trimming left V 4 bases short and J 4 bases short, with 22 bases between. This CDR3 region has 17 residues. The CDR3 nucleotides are TGTGCCAGCAGCTGGATCACATACCATGGAAAGATCTATGGCTACACCTTC. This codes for CASSWITYHGKIYGYTF.

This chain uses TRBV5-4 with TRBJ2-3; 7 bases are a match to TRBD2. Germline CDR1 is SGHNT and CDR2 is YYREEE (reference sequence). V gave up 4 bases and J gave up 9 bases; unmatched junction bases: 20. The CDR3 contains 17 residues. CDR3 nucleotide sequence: TGTGCCAGCAGCGTTGGGGGGGGTGCAGGGTTGGTTGTCACGCAGTATTTT. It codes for CASSVGGGAGLVVTQYF.

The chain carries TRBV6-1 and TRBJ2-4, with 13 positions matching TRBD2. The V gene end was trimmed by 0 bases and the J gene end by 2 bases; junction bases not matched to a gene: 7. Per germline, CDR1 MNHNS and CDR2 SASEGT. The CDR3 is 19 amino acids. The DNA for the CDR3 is TGTGCCAGCAGTGAAGCGTCTGGACTAGCGGGAGCCACCAAAAACATTCAGTACTTC. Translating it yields CASSEASGLAGATKNIQYF.

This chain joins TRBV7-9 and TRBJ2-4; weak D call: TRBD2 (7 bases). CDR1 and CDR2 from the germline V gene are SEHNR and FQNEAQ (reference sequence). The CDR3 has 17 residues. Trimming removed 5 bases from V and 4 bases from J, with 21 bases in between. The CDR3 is CASSRRGAGKKKNIQYF. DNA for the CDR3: TGTGCCAGCAGCCGCAGGGGAGCGGGGAAGAAAAAAAACATTCAGTACTTC.

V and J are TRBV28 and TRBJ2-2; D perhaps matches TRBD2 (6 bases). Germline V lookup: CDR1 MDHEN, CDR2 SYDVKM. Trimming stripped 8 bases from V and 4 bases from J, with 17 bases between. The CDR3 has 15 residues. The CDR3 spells CASGPGGAGTGELFF. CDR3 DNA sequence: TGTGCCAGCGGTCCAGGCGGAGCGGGCACCGGGGAGCTGTTTTTT.

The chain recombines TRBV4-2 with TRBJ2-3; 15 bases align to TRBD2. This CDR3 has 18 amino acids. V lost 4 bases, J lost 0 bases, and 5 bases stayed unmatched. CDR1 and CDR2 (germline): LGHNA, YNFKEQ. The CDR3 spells CASSRGLAGGASTDTQYF. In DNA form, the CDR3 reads TGTGCCAGCAGCCGGGGACTAGCGGGAGGCGCTAGCACAGATACGCAGTATTTT.

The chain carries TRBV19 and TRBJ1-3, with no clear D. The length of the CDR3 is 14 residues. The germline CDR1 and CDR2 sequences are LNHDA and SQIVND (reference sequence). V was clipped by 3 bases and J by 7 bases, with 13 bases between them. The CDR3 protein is CASSMGYSGNTIYF. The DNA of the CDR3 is TGTGCCAGTAGTATGGGCTACAGCGGGAACACCATATATTTT.

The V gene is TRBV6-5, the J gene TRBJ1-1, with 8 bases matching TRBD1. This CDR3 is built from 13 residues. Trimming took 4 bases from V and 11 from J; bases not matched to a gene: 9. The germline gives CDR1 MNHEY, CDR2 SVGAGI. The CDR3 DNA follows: TGTGCCAGCAGTTTTGGACAGGGAAGGAGGGCTTTCTTT. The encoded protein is CASSFGQGRRAFF.

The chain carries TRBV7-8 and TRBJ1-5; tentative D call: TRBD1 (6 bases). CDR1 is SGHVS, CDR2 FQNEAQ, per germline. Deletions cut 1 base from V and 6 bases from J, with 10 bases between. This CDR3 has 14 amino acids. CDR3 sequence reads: CASSLGGARQPQHF. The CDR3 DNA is TGTGCCAGCAGCTTAGGGGGGGCGCGTCAGCCCCAGCATTTT.

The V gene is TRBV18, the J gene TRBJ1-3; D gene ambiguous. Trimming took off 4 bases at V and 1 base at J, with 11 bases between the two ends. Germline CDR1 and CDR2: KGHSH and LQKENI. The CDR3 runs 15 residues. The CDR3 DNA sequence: TGTGCCAGCTCACTAAATAGCCGTTCTGGAAACACCATATATTTT. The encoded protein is CASSLNSRSGNTIYF.

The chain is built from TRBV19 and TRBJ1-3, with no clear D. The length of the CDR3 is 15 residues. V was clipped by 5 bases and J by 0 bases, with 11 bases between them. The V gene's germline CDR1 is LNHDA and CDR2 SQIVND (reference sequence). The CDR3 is CASSRGLFSGNTIYF. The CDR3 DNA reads TGTGCCAGTAGTCGAGGACTCTTCTCTGGAAACACCATATATTTT. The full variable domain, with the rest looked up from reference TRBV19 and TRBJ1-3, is DGGITQSPKYLFRKEGQNVTLSCEQNLNHDAMYWYRQDPGQGLRLIYYSQIVNDFQKGDIAEGYSVSREKKESFPLTVTSAQKNPTAFYLCASSRGLFSGNTIYFGEGSWLTVV.

The CDR3 DNA reads TGTGCCAGCAGTTGGGGAGGGTCCTCTGGAAACACCATATATTTT. This codes for CASSWGGSSGNTIYF. This chain connects TRBV6-1 to TRBJ1-3; D is unresolved. Trimming shortened V by 5 bases and J by 0 bases, and 11 bases separated the two germline ends. The germline V gene has CDR1 MNHNS and CDR2 SASEGT. This CDR3 has 15 residues.

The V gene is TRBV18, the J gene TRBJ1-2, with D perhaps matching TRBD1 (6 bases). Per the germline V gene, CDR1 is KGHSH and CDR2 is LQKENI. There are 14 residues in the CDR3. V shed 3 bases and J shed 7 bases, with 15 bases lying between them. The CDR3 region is CASSPRTEIGGYTF. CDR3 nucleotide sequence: TGTGCCAGCTCACCCAGGACAGAGATCGGTGGCTACACCTTC.

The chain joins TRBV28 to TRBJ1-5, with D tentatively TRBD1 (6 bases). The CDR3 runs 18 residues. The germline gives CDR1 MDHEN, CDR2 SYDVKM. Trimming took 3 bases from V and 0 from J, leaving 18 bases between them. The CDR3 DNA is TGTGCCAGCAGTTTTGGGCAGGGGACGCTAGATAGCAATCAGCCCCAGCATTTT. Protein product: CASSFGQGTLDSNQPQHF.

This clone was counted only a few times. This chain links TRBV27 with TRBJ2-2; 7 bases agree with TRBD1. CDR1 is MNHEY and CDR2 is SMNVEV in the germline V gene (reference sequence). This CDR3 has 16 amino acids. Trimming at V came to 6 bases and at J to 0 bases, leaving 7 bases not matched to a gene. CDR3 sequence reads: CASRPDRVPNTGELFF. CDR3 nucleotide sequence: TGTGCCAGCAGACCAGACAGGGTCCCGAACACCGGGGAGCTGTTTTTT.

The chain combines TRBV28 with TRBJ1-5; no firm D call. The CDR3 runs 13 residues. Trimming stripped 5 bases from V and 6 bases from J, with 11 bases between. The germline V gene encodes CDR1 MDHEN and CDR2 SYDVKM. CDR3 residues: CASSHGIGQPQHF. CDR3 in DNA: TGTGCCAGCAGTCATGGGATAGGTCAGCCCCAGCATTTT. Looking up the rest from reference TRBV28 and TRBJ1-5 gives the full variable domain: DVKVTQSSRYLVKRTGEKVFLECVQDMDHENMFWYRQDPGLGLRLIYFSYDVKMKEKGDIPEGYSVSREKKERFSLILESASTNQTSMYLCASSHGIGQPQHFGDGTRLSIL.

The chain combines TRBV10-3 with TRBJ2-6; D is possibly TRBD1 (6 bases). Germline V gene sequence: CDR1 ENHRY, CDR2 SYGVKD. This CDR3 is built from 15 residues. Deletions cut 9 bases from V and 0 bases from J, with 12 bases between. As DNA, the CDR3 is TGTGCCATTCCCAAGGGGGTCTCTGGGGCCAACGTCCTGACTTTC. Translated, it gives CAIPKGVSGANVLTF.